This T cell receptor (beta chain) derives from a study of OX40 agonist ivuxolimab in advanced cancers. Study summary: Patients in the trial were receiving intravenous ivuxolimab every 2 weeks, at doses of 0.01 to 10 mg/kg. Partial responses were observed in three patients, of whom one had hepatocellular carcinoma and two had cutaneous melanoma. Notes on the study in general: CD4+ and CD8+ blood T cells expanded clonally by week 6 at 0.1 to 3.0 mg/kg.

The germline V gene encodes CDR1 PRHDT and CDR2 FYEKMQ (reference sequence). The trim removed 5 bases at V and 5 bases at J, leaving 9 bases unmatched. The CDR3 sequence is 15 residues long. A word on this clone: No antigen is known for it.

Assay: immunoSEQ multiplex PCR; the TCRdb copy retains only in-frame clones and omits some. Of tens of thousands of clones in the sample, roughly nine tenths were seen once. Sequencing used CD4+ or CD8+ T cells sorted from blood, obtained in a trial of the OX40 agonist ivuxolimab. The receptor was isolated from an adult with an advanced solid tumor such as melanoma, head and neck, liver or kidney cancer. This chain uses TRBV13 with TRBJ2-1, with 7 bases identical to TRBD1. The CDR3 nucleotides are TGTGCCAGCAGCAACACAGGGGACGCGGACAATGAGCAGTTCTTC. It yields the protein CASSNTGDADNEQFF.